This TCR beta chain emerged from a study of cytomegalovirus exposure and HLA in healthy donors. Study-wide results and caveats: Reported results showed that the classifier diagnosed cytomegalovirus status with high specificity and sensitivity. Common viral pathogens seemed to be connected with several of the most significant clusters, according to a later analysis. Likely technical artifact: a cluster of highly shared sequence variants. Rare TCR sequences dominated, though some public TCRs recurred in many donors.

This clone has only a few counts. The antigen is not known. The CDR3 covers 14 residues. CDR1 is ENHRY, CDR2 SYGVKD, per germline. Unmatched junction bases numbered 6, after V lost 10 bases and J lost 0 bases. The PCR made use of 60 Vbeta and 13 Jbeta primers. The repertoire was sequenced with immunoSEQ multiplex PCR; TCRdb's copy has only in-frame clones and lacks some. The table shows approximately 200,000 clones, with roughly four fifths occurring only once. The chain carries TRBV10-3 and TRBJ1-3; 7 bases match TRBD1. This receptor was obtained from a woman aged 18-35 years in good health and CMV-seropositive. The sequenced material came from PBMCs. CDR3 in DNA: TGTGCCAGTTGGGACAGCAGCTCTGGAAACACCATATATTTT. Translating it yields CASWDSSSGNTIYF.